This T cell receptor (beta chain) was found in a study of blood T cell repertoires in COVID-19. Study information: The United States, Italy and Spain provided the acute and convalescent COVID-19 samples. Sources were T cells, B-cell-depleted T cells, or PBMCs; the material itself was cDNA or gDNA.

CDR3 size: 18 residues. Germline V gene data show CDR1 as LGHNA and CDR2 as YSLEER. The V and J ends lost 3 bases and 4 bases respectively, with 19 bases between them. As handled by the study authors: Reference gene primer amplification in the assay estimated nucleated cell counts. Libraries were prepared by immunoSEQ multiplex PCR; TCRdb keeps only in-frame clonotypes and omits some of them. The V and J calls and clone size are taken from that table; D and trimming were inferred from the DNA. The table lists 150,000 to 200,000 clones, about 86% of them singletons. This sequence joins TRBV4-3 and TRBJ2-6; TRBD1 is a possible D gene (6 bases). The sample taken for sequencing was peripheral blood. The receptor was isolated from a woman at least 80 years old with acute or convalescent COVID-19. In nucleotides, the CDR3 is TGCGCCAGCAGCCAGGATTTCAACAGGGCTTCGGGGGCCAACGTCCTGACTTTC. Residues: CASSQDFNRASGANVLTF.